The clone carrying this T cell receptor beta chain was detected only a few times. Libraries were prepared by immunoSEQ multiplex PCR; TCRdb keeps only in-frame clonotypes and omits some of them. Of 200,000 to 250,000 clones in the sample, about 86% were seen once. Recruitment covered about two dozen US areas and drew participants whose ages spanned roughly 18 to 89 years. Membership in each cohort depended on participant-reported clinical history. This sample is part of a study of blood T cell repertoires in COVID-19. Turning to the study itself: Italy, Spain and the United States were the sources of the convalescent and acute COVID-19 samples. Sample material is recorded as cDNA or gDNA derived from T cells, B-cell-depleted T cells, or PBMCs.

The V end lost 2 bases, the J end lost 6 bases, and 8 bases lay between the germline ends. The CDR3 totals 13 residues. From germline, CDR1 is MNHNS and CDR2 SASEGT. The TCR comes from a woman aged 35 to 49 with acute COVID-19. This chain uses TRBV6-1 with TRBJ2-1; no firm D call. Source material: PBMCs or T cells enriched from blood (not recorded which). CDR3 sequence (DNA): TGTGCCAGCAGTGAACTAGTAAGCAATGAGCAGTTCTTC. Translated, it gives CASSELVSNEQFF.